The 12 T cell receptor beta chains below come from one sample, sequenced in a study of blood T cell repertoires in COVID-19. Method: immunoSEQ multiplex PCR; TCRdb's copy keeps in-frame clones and lacks some. The sample has approximately 270,000 clones; 70% to 90% are singletons. Sequenced input: PBMCs or T cells enriched from blood (not recorded which). These receptors all come from a woman aged 45 to 65 who had recovered from COVID-19.

The chain is built from TRBV6-5 and TRBJ1-2, with 7 bases that match TRBD1. V lost 6 bases to trimming and J lost 5 bases; unmatched junction nucleotides: 6. CDR1 is MNHEY, CDR2 SVGAGI, per germline. The CDR3 spans 13 residues. The CDR3 region is CASSPDRTYGYTF. The CDR3 DNA follows: TGTGCCAGCAGCCCGGACAGGACGTATGGCTACACCTTC.

This clone was observed a few times. The chain employs TRBV29-1 and TRBJ2-3, with D perhaps matching TRBD2 (6 bases). Trimming cost V 1 base and J 4 bases, with 15 bases left between them. The germline V gene encodes CDR1 SQVTM and CDR2 ANQGSEA. CDR3 size: 15 residues. CDR3 sequence: CSVEAEGKGSDTQYF. CDR3 coding DNA: TGCAGCGTTGAAGCGGAGGGGAAAGGCTCAGATACGCAGTATTTT.

This sequence joins TRBV7-2 and TRBJ1-5; D is unclear. V was shortened by 1 base and J by 9 bases, with 16 bases between the two germline ends. This CDR3 spans 15 amino acids. Germline assignment: CDR1 SGHTA and CDR2 FQGNSA. The CDR3 DNA reads TGTGCCAGCAGCTTAGATTTGGCCGTACATATGCCCCAGCATTTT. Protein: CASSLDLAVHMPQHF.

The chain links TRBV7-9 to TRBJ2-7; D gene ambiguous. The V gene's germline CDR1 is SEHNR and CDR2 FQNEAQ (reference sequence). V was trimmed by 5 bases and J by 0 bases, leaving 17 bases between them. There are 16 residues in the CDR3. The CDR3, as DNA: TGTGCCAGCAGCCCATCTTTGAGGCCGGACTCCTACGAGCAGTACTTC. It is translated as CASSPSLRPDSYEQYF.

The chain joins TRBV9 to TRBJ2-1, with D possibly TRBD2 on 5 matching bases. The length of the CDR3 is 16 residues. Germline values: CDR1 SGDLS, CDR2 YYNGEE. The V gene lost 0 bases and the J gene lost 0 bases, with 10 bases spanning the gap. The CDR3 nucleotides are TGTGCCAGCAGCGTAGATGTTCGGGACTCCTACAATGAGCAGTTCTTC. It encodes CASSVDVRDSYNEQFF.

This CDR3 reads CATSDLWATGVHEKLFF. Here the CDR3 DNA reads TGTGCCACCAGTGACCTTTGGGCAACAGGGGTGCATGAAAAACTGTTTTTT. The J gene is TRBJ1-4, the V gene TRBV24-1; 7 nucleotides match TRBD1. This CDR3 spans 17 amino acids. V was pared by 4 bases and J by 6 bases, with 13 bases of the junction left unmatched. The V gene's germline CDR1 is KGHDR and CDR2 SFDVKD.

CDR3 DNA: TGTGCCAGCAGCGGGTCCCGGGACAGGGTAGAGGGGTACTTC. This translates into CASSGSRDRVEGYF. V gene TRBV5-6 combines with J gene TRBJ2-7; the match to TRBD1 covers 9 bases. Germline V gene data show CDR1 as SGHDT and CDR2 as YYEEEE. V gave up 4 bases and J gave up 12 bases; unmatched junction bases: 14. This CDR3 is 14 amino acids long. Using reference TRBV5-6 and TRBJ2-7 for the parts outside the CDR3, the full variable domain is DAGVTQSPTHLIKTRGQQVTLRCSPKSGHDTVSWYQQALGQGPQFIFQYYEEEERQRGNFPDRFSGHQFPNYSSELNVNALLLGDSALYLCASSGSRDRVEGYFGPGTRLTVT.

This chain links TRBV2 with TRBJ2-1; 7 nucleotides align to TRBD2. The V gene end was trimmed by 5 bases and the J gene end by 12 bases; junction bases not matched to a gene: 13. This CDR3 region has 14 residues. Germline CDR1 and CDR2: SNHLY and FYNNEI. CDR3 region: CASSFGRETGRQFF. The CDR3, as DNA: TGTGCCAGCAGTTTTGGGCGGGAGACGGGTAGGCAGTTCTTC. Looking up the rest from reference TRBV2 and TRBJ2-1 gives the full variable domain: EPEVTQTPSHQVTQMGQEVILRCVPISNHLYFYWYRQILGQKVEFLVSFYNNEISEKSEIFDDQFSVERPDGSNFTLKIRSTKLEDSAMYFCASSFGRETGRQFFGPGTRLTVL.

The genes are TRBV10-3 and TRBJ2-3; TRBD2 aligns across 7 bases. CDR3 length: 14 amino acids. Germline CDR1 is ENHRY and CDR2 is SYGVKD. V was pared by 0 bases and J by 8 bases, with 5 bases of the junction left unmatched. CDR3: CAISESMGGGTQYF. In DNA form, the CDR3 reads TGTGCCATCAGTGAGTCGATGGGGGGGGGTACGCAGTATTTT.

This chain uses TRBV27 with TRBJ2-7; TRBD1 matches at 7 bases. V lost 6 bases, J lost 4 bases, and 12 bases stayed unmatched. The CDR3 covers 15 residues. From germline, CDR1 is MNHEY and CDR2 SMNVEV (reference sequence). CDR3 coding DNA: TGTGCCAGCAGCTTTGACAGGGATCTTGGTTACGAGCAGTACTTC. It is translated as CASSFDRDLGYEQYF.

The J gene is TRBJ2-6, the V gene TRBV3-1 (or the pseudogene TRBV3-2); 10 positions match TRBD1. Per the germline V gene, CDR1 is LGHDT and CDR2 is YNNKEL (reference sequence). The CDR3 has 18 residues. The junction had 10 bases not matched to a gene; V was cut back by 1 base and J by 7 bases. CDR3 sequence: CASSQVRTGGFEANVLTF. CDR3 nucleotides: TGTGCCAGCAGCCAAGTAAGGACAGGGGGTTTTGAAGCCAACGTCCTGACTTTC.

This clone was counted between two and nine times. The genes are TRBV27 and TRBJ1-2; 10 nucleotides align to TRBD1. Germline V gene sequence: CDR1 MNHEY, CDR2 SMNVEV (reference sequence). The CDR3 is 14 residues long. V lost 8 bases and J lost 7; bases outside the gene matches: 10. The CDR3 DNA reads as TGTGCCAGCGGCCCCCGGGACAGGGGAGGTGGCTACACCTTC. This codes for CASGPRDRGGGYTF.